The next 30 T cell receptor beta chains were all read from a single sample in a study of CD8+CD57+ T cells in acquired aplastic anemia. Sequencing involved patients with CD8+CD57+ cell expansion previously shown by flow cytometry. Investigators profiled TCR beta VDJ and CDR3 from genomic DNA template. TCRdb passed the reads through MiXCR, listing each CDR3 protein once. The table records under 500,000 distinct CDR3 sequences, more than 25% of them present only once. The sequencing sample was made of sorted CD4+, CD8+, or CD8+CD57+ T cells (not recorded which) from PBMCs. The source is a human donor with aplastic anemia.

In nucleotides, the CDR3 is TGTGCCAGCAGTTTACTCGGACTAGGCACAGATACGCAGTATTTT. This codes for CASSLLGLGTDTQYF. This chain joins TRBV25-1 and TRBJ2-3; 7 bases map to TRBD2. The ends lost 5 bases at V and 1 base at J; junction bases unmatched: 6. The CDR3 totals 15 residues. The germline V gene encodes CDR1 MGHDK and CDR2 SYGVNS.

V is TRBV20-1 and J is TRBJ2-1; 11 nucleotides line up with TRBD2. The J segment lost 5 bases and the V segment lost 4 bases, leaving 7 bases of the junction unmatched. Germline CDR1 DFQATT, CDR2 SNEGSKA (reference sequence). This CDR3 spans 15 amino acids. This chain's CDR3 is CSATKTSGNHNEQFF. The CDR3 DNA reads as TGCAGTGCTACTAAGACTAGCGGGAATCACAATGAGCAGTTCTTC.

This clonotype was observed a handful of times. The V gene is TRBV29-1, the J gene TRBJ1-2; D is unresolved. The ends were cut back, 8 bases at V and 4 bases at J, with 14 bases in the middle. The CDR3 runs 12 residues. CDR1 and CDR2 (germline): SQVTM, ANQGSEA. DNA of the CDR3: TGCAGCACACGCACCGTGTCCTATGGCTACACCTTC. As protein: CSTRTVSYGYTF.

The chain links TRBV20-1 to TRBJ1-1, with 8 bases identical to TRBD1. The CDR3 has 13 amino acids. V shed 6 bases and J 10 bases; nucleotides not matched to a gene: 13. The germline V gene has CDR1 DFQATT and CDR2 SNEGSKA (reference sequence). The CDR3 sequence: CSARDRTGNGAFF. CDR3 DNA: TGCAGTGCACGCGATAGGACAGGGAACGGAGCTTTCTTT.

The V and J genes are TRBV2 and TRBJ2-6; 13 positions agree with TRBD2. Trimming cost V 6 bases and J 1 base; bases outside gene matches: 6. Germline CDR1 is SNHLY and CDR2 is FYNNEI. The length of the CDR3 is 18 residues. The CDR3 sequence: CASSRTSGSRSGANVLTF. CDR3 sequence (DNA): TGTGCCAGCAGCCGGACTAGCGGGAGTAGGTCTGGGGCCAACGTCCTGACTTTC.

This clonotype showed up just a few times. The CDR3 sequence: CASSQRWQGEKLFF. CDR3 nucleotide sequence: TGTGCCAGCAGCCAAAGGTGGCAGGGTGAAAAACTGTTTTTT. V is TRBV14 and J is TRBJ1-4; D is perhaps TRBD1 (5 bases). V was clipped by 2 bases and J by 7 bases, with 11 bases between them. Germline V gene sequence: CDR1 SGHDN, CDR2 FVKESK. The CDR3 is made up of 14 amino acids.

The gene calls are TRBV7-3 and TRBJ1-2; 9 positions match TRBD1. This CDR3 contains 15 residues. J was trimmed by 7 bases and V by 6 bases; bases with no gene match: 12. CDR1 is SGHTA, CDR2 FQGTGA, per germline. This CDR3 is CASRDYRGLGSGYTF. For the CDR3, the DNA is TGTGCCAGCAGGGACTACAGGGGGCTTGGAAGTGGCTACACCTTC.

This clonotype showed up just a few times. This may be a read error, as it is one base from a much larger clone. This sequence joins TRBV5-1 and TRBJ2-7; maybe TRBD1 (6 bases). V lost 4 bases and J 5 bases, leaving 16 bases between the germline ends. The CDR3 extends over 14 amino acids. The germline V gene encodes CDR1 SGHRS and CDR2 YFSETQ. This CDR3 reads CASSNRQERDEQYF. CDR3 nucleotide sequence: TGCGCCAGCAGCAACCGACAGGAGAGAGACGAGCAGTACTTC.

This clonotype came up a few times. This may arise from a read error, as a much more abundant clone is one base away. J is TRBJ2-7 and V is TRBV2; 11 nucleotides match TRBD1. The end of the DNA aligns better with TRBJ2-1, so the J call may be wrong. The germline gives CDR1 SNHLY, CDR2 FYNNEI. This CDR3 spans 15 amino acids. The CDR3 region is CASSLSGQGDYEQFF. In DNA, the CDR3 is TGTGCCAGCAGTTTATCGGGACAGGGGGACTACGAGCAGTTCTTC.

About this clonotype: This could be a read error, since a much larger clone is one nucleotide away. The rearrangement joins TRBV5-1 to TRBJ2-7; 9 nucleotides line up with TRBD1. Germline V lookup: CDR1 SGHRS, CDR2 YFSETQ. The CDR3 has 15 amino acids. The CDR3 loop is CACRSGTGTFYEQYF. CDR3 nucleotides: TGCGCCTGCAGGAGCGGGACAGGGACCTTCTACGAGCAGTACTTC. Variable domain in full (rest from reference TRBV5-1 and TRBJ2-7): KAGVTQTPRYLIKTRGQQVTLSCSPISGHRSVSWYQQTPGQGLQFLFEYFSETQRNKGNFPGRFSGRQFSNSRSEMNVSTLELGDSALYLCACRSGTGTFYEQYFGPGTRLTVT.

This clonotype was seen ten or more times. CDR3 nucleotides: TGTGCCAGCAGCTTCAGAAATGAGCAGTTCTTC. This gives the protein CASSFRNEQFF. The chain has TRBV7-6 and TRBJ2-1; no clear D gene. The CDR3 is 11 amino acids. CDR1 is SGHVS, CDR2 FNYEAQ, per germline. Trimming shortened V by 3 bases and J by 7 bases, and 4 bases separated the two germline ends.

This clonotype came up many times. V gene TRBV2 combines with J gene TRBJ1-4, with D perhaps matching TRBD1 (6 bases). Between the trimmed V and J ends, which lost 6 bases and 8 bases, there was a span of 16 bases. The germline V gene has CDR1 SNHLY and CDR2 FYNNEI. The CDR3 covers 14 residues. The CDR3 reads CASRRDTLMEKLFF. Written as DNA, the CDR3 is TGTGCCAGCAGGAGGGACACGCTTATGGAAAAACTGTTTTTT.

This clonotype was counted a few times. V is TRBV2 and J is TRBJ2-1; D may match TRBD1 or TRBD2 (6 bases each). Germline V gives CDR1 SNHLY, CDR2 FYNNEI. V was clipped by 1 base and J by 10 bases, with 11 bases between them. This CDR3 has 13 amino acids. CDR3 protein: CASSEGGGREQFF. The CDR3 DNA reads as TGTGCCAGCAGTGAAGGTGGGGGGCGCGAGCAGTTCTTC.

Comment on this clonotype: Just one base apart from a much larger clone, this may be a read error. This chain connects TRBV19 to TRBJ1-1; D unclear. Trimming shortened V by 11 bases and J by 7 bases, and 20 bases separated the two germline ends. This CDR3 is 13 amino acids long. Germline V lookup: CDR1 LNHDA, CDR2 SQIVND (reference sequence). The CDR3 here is CAGISSLLGEAFF. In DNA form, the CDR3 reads TGTGCCGGTATCTCCAGTCTTTTGGGTGAAGCTTTCTTT.

In DNA, the CDR3 is TGTGCCAGCAGTGAAGGCGGCATCTCGAGCTCCTACGAGCAGTACTTC. It encodes CASSEGGISSSYEQYF. The chain has TRBV2 and TRBJ2-7; D ambiguous. V was shortened by 1 base and J by 0 bases, with 13 bases between the two germline ends. Germline V gene lookup returns CDR1 SNHLY and CDR2 FYNNEI. The CDR3 totals 16 residues.

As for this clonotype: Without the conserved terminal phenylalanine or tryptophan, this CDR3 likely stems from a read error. CDR3 in DNA: TGCAGTGCGCAATTGGGACAGGGGGAAAATCAGCCCCAGCATCTT. The encoded protein is CSAQLGQGENQPQHL. This chain connects TRBV20-1 to TRBJ1-5, with TRBD1 matching 11 bases. The CDR3 length is 15 residues. The junction had 8 bases not matched to a gene; V was cut back by 6 bases and J by 4 bases. Germline CDR1 reads DFQATT; CDR2 reads SNEGSKA (reference sequence).

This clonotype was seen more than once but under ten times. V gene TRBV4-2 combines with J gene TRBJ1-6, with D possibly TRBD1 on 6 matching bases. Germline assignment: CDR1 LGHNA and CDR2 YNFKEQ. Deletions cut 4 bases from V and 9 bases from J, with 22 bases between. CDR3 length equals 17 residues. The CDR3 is CASSPRRGQELSSPLHF. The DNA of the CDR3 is TGTGCCAGCAGCCCGAGGAGGGGACAAGAGCTATCTTCACCCCTCCACTTT.

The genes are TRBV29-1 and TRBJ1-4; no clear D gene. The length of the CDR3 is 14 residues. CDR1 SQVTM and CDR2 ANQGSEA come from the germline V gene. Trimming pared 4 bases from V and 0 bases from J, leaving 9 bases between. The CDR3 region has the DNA TGCAGCGTTGGCCCGGGTACAACTAATGAAAAACTGTTTTTT. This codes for CSVGPGTTNEKLFF.

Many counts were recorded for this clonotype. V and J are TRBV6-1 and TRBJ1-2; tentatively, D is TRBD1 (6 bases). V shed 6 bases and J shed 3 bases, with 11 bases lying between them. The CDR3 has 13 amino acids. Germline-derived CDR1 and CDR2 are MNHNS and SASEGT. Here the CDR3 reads CASRQDSDYGYTF. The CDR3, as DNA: TGTGCCAGCAGACAGGACAGCGACTATGGCTACACCTTC.

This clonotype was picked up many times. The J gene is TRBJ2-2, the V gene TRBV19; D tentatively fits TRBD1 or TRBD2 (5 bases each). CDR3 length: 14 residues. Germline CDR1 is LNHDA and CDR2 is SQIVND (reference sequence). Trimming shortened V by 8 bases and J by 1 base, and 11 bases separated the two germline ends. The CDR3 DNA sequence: TGTGCCAGTTACCGGGGCGAGAACACCGGGGAGCTGTTTTTT. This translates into CASYRGENTGELFF.

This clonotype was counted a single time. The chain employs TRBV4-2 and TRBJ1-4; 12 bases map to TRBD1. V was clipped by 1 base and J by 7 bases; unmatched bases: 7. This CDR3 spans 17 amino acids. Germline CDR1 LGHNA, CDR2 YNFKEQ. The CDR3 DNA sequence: TGTGCCAGCAGCCAAGGGGACAGGGGGCATATTGGTGAAAAACTGTTTTTT. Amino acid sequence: CASSQGDRGHIGEKLFF.

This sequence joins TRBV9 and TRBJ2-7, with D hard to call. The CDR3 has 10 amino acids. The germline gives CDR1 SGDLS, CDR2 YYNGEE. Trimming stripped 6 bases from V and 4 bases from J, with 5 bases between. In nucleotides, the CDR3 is TGTGCCAGCACTCATTACGAGCAGTACTTC. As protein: CASTHYEQYF.

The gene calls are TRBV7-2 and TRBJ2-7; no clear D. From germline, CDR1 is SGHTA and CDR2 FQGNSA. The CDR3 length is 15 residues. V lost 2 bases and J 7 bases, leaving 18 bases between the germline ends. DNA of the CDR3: TGTGCCAGCAGCTTAACCCCTGCGGTCTACAATGAGCAGTACTTC. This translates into CASSLTPAVYNEQYF.

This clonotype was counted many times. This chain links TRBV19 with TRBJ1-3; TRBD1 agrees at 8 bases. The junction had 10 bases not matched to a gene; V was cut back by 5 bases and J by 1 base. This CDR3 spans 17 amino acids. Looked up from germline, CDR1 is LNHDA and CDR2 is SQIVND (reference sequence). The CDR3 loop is CASSPRTGWGSGNTIYF. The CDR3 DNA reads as TGTGCCAGTAGTCCGCGGACAGGGTGGGGATCTGGAAACACCATATATTTT. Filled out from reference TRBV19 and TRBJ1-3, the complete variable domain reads DGGITQSPKYLFRKEGQNVTLSCEQNLNHDAMYWYRQDPGQGLRLIYYSQIVNDFQKGDIAEGYSVSREKKESFPLTVTSAQKNPTAFYLCASSPRTGWGSGNTIYFGEGSWLTVV.

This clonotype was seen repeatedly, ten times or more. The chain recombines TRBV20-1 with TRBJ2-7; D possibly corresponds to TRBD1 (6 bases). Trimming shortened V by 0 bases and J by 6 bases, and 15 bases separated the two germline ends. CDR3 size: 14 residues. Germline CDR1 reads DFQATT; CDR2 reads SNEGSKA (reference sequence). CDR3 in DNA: TGCAGTGCTAGAGATAGGGGGAGTCCATCCGAGCAGTACTTC. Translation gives CSARDRGSPSEQYF.

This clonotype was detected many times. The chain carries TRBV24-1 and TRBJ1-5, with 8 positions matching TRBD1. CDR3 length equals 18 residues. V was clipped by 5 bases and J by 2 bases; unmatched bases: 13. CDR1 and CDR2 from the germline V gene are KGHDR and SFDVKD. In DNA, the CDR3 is TGTGCCACCAGTGCTGACAGGGGCGCGTTATCGGGCAATCAGCCCCAGCATTTT. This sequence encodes CATSADRGALSGNQPQHF.

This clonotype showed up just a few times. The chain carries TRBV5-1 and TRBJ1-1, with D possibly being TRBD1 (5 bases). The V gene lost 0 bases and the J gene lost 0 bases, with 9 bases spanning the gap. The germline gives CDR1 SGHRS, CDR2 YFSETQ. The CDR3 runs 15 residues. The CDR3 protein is CASSLVGTVNTEAFF. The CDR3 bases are TGCGCCAGCAGCTTGGTGGGGACGGTGAACACTGAAGCTTTCTTT. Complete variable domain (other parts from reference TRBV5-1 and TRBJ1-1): KAGVTQTPRYLIKTRGQQVTLSCSPISGHRSVSWYQQTPGQGLQFLFEYFSETQRNKGNFPGRFSGRQFSNSRSEMNVSTLELGDSALYLCASSLVGTVNTEAFFGQGTRLTVV.

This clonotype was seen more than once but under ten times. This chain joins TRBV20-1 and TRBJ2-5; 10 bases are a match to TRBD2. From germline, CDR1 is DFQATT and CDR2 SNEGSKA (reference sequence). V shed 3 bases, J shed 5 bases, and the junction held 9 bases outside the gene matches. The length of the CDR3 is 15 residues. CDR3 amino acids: CSASLPSGSSETQYF. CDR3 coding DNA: TGCAGTGCTAGTCTGCCTAGCGGGAGTAGTGAGACCCAGTACTTC.

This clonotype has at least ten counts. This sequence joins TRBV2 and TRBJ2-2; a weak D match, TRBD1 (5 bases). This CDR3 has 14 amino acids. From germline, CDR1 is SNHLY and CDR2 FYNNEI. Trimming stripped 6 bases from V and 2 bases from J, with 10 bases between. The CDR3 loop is CASRDDRNTGELFF. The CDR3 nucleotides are TGTGCCAGCAGGGACGACAGAAACACCGGGGAGCTGTTTTTT.

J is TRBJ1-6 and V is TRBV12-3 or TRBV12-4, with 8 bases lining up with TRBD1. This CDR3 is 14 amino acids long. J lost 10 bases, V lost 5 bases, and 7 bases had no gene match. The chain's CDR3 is CASSRTGLRSPLHF. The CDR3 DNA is TGTGCCAGCAGTCGGACAGGGCTACGCTCACCCCTCCACTTT.